This TCR beta chain originates from a study of T cell changes during pregnancy in multiple sclerosis. The table came from immunoSEQ multiplex PCR; TCRdb's copy has only in-frame clones and leaves some out. Among about 21,000 clones listed, under 95% were seen once. V lost 7 bases and J 4 bases, leaving 14 bases between the germline ends. The CDR3 length is 13 residues. CDR1 SGHNT and CDR2 YYREEE come from the germline V gene (reference sequence). The V and J genes are TRBV5-4 and TRBJ2-5; possibly TRBD1 for D (5 bases). The TCR sequence derives from a female donor with multiple sclerosis, enrolled in a pregnancy study. Material: CD4+ T cells from peripheral blood mononuclear cells, obtained in the third trimester of pregnancy. The CDR3 reads CASRGQGGETQYF. The CDR3 DNA follows: TGTGCCAGCCGTGGGCAGGGTGGAGAGACCCAGTACTTC.